The clone carrying this T cell receptor beta chain was counted a few times. The sample contains more than one DNA sequence encoding this CDR3. Followed over time, Seattle patients had been enrolled while infection was active. This record belongs to a study of blood T cell repertoires in COVID-19. V was pared by 0 bases and J by 0 bases, with 4 bases between. Germline V gene sequence: CDR1 SGHRS, CDR2 YFSETQ. The CDR3 runs to 13 residues. Using immunoSEQ multiplex PCR, the repertoire was profiled, and TCRdb retains in-frame clones only, with some absent. This table has about 480,000 clones, approximately 92% appearing once.

The V and J genes are TRBV5-1 and TRBJ2-7; the D is unclear. This TCR was recovered from a man between 18 and 35 years old with COVID-19, enrolled during active disease. The source material was peripheral blood. CDR3 loop: CASSLGASYEQYF. As DNA, the CDR3 is TGCGCCAGCAGCTTGGGGGCCTCCTACGAGCAGTACTTC.